The T cell receptor (beta chain) under discussion was sequenced for a study of regulatory T cells in long-lasting Graves disease (dated by TCRdb to the early 2020s). Regarding the study in general: Persistent Graves' disease was defined as persistently positive TSH receptor autoantibodies together with antithyroid drug treatment for over 5 years. A total of roughly 33 samples underwent TCR sequencing: around 13 from persistent and roughly 20 from newly diagnosed Graves' disease patients. In the clinical cohort, patients with persistent Graves' disease had used antithyroid drugs for an average of roughly ten years. Peripheral blood TCR sequencing and RNA sequencing compared persistent Graves' disease patients with newly diagnosed Graves' disease patients. The study was conducted in China and was registered as a clinical trial. The full study reports these points: The authors acknowledged the small sample size as a limitation that may reduce accuracy. Because the primary lesion, thyroid tissue, could not be accessed, the study looked at peripheral blood alone. More public clonotypes were shared among persistent patients (roughly 2,700) than among newly diagnosed patients (more than 950). Sequencing and analysis were restricted to the TCR beta chain. TRBV28, TRBJ1-2 and TRBJ2-5 were preferentially used in persistent disease, while TRBV20-1 and TRBJ2-1 were favored in newly diagnosed disease. Compared with newly diagnosed patients, persistent Graves' disease patients had lower TCR Shannon entropy and fewer highly expanded clones, which suggests clonal expansion.

Sequences DFQATT (CDR1) and SNEGSKA (CDR2) are obtained from the germline V gene (reference sequence). Clipping removes 3 bases from V and 0 bases from J, with 1 as the unmatched junction base count. From the cysteine up to the phenylalanine, the CDR3 has a length of 13 residues. Only the CDR3 DNA is retained, 39 bases long and in frame from the first base. This specimen's time point label, interpreted: persistent/refractory GD, antithyroid drugs over 5 years with positive TRAb. RNA was extracted from PBMCs in TRIzol for both TCR sequencing and RNA sequencing. The diagnosis of Graves' disease followed American Thyroid Association guidelines. Patients were recruited from an endocrinology department in Xi'an, China. Each patient gave roughly 8.4 milliliters of peripheral blood, collected in an EDTA anticoagulant tube. Ficoll Paque Plus density gradient separation was used to isolate PBMCs, and no further T cell sorting was performed. RNA quality was checked with an Agilent 2100 Bioanalyzer and agarose gel, and concentration with a NanoDrop 2000.

Comments on this clonotype: The antigen this receptor binds is unknown. Base qualities are not recorded, but no much larger clone differs from it by a single base.

The library was built by means of multiplex PCR. The reads were generated on an Illumina HiSeq 4000. To build TCR beta libraries, CDR3 regions were amplified by Arm-PCR using iRepertoire HTBI primers. Gel purification was performed on PCR products prior to sequencing. In the original analysis: Across samples, around 58 TRBV and 14 TRBJ segments were identified and used for gene usage analysis of CDR3 amino acid clonotypes. COPE and FqMerger were used to merge filtered high-quality paired reads into contigs. Contigs were aligned with BLAST to IMGT TRBV, TRBD and TRBJ reference genes, and CDR3 was defined per IMGT. Any clonotype with a frequency above 0.1% was counted as a highly expanded clone. Shannon entropy served as the measure of repertoire diversity, while the Gini coefficient captured V-J evenness. Public clonotypes were defined as clonotypes shared by more than one individual. TCRdb ran its own pipeline on the public reads, namely fastp trimming at Q25 and MiXCR clone calling, and kept in-frame beta chains. All rows with the same CDR3 protein become a single entry with the most common DNA and genes. Here the V and J calls rest on TCRdb's processing, not on the authors' analysis. This sample is represented by 350,000 to 450,000 distinct CDR3 sequences; around 20% of them were singletons. The top ten clones comprise more than 13% of the sample.

The origin of this receptor is a female donor with Graves disease. Sequencing used peripheral blood mononuclear cells (PBMCs), obtained when the disease was refractory, from a patient treated with antithyroid drugs. The receptor chain draws on TRBV20-1 and TRBJ2-7; 8 of the junction bases match TRBD1. The DNA is as follows: TGCAGTGCTAGTGACAGGGGCTCCTACGAGCAGTACTTC. The encoded protein is CSASDRGSYEQYF.